This T cell receptor (beta chain) was profiled in a study of blood T cells in healthy people across ages. Looked up from germline, CDR1 is MNHEY and CDR2 is SMNVEV (reference sequence). With V trimmed by 8 bases and J by 3 bases, 9 bases remained unmatched. The CDR3 covers 14 residues. Sample-barcoded 5' priming and a J-beta primer mix drove a second PCR of about 6 to 12 cycles. TCRdb processed the 5' RACE reads anew with MiXCR; each CDR3 protein has one entry. Among 700,000 or so distinct CDR3 sequences listed, 40% to 50% were seen once. The sample taken for sequencing was blood. The chain couples TRBV27 to TRBJ2-7; 8 positions match TRBD1. This receptor was obtained from a man older than 75 in good health. CDR3 sequence reads: CASRTGQALYEQYF. The CDR3 DNA reads as TGTGCCAGCCGTACGGGACAGGCACTCTACGAGCAGTACTTC.